This T cell receptor (beta chain) was observed in a study of regulatory T cells in long-lasting Graves disease (dated by TCRdb to the early 2020s). About the full investigation: Persistent Graves' disease was defined as antithyroid drug treatment for over 5 years with persistently positive TSH receptor autoantibodies. Peripheral blood TCR sequencing and RNA sequencing compared persistent Graves' disease patients with newly diagnosed Graves' disease patients. The study was conducted in China and was registered as a clinical trial. TCR sequencing covered around 13 persistent and around 20 newly diagnosed Graves' disease patients, some 33 samples in total. In the clinical cohort, patients with persistent Graves' disease had used antithyroid drugs for an average of around 9.3 years.

In light of the paper, this sample's time point label describes: persistent/refractory GD, antithyroid drugs over 5 years with positive TRAb. RNA was extracted from PBMCs in TRIzol for both TCR sequencing and RNA sequencing. The diagnosis of Graves' disease followed American Thyroid Association guidelines. The patients came from an endocrinology department in Xi'an, China. Each patient gave approximately 10 milliliters of peripheral blood, collected in an EDTA anticoagulant tube. Ficoll Paque Plus density gradient separation was used to isolate PBMCs, and no additional T cell sorting was done. An Agilent 2100 Bioanalyzer and agarose gel were used to check RNA quality, while a NanoDrop 2000 measured RNA concentration. CDR3 length: 12 amino acids, cysteine to phenylalanine. Only the CDR3 DNA is retained, 36 bases long and in frame from the first base. CDR1 and CDR2, per the germline V gene, are KGHSY and FQNENV.

Comment on this clonotype: Its recognized antigen is unknown. A far larger clone is one base from this, pointing to a likely read error.

Points the paper makes about the study in general: The authors acknowledged the small sample size as a limitation that may reduce accuracy. Peripheral blood alone was examined, since thyroid tissue, which constituted the primary lesion, could not be accessed. Only the TCR beta chain was sequenced and analyzed. Preferential use of TRBV28, TRBJ1-2 and TRBJ2-5 was observed in persistent disease, whereas TRBV20-1 and TRBJ2-1 were favored in newly diagnosed disease. Compared with newly diagnosed patients, patients with persistent Graves' disease had lower TCR Shannon entropy and fewer highly expanded clones, which suggests clonal expansion. A larger number of public clonotypes was shared among persistent patients (about 2,700) than among newly diagnosed patients (about 990).

Libraries were made using multiplex PCR. The sequencing machine was an Illumina HiSeq 4000. TCR beta libraries were built with iRepertoire HTBI primers and Arm-PCR amplification of CDR3 regions. PCR products were gel purified before sequencing. Per the authors' processing: A total of fewer than 65 TRBV and 14 TRBJ segments were identified across samples and were used for gene usage analysis of CDR3 amino acid clonotypes. COPE and FqMerger were used to merge filtered high-quality paired reads into contigs. BLAST was used to align contigs to the IMGT TRBV, TRBD and TRBJ reference genes, and CDR3 was defined following IMGT. Clonotypes above 0.1% frequency were classified as highly expanded clones. Shannon entropy was used to measure repertoire diversity, and the Gini coefficient was used to measure V-J evenness. A clonotype found in more than one individual was treated as public. Using fastp trimming at Q25 and MiXCR clonotype assembly, TCRdb reanalyzed the public sequencing data and kept in-frame beta chains. Rows matching on CDR3 protein sequence are summarized as one entry with the most common DNA and genes. TCRdb, not the authors, supplied the V and J calls. This sample has about 430,000 distinct CDR3 sequences in its table, and 21% of those were observed once. The ten largest account for 14% of the sample.

Recombination joined TRBV16 with TRBJ1-1; no confident D gene assignment can be made. Here the sequenced sample was peripheral blood mononuclear cells (PBMCs), taken when the disease was refractory, from a patient treated with antithyroid drugs. This TCR came from a female donor with Graves disease. The CDR3 sequence is CASNQGYTEAFF. The sequenced DNA is TGTGCCAGCAACCAAGGATACACTGAAGCTTTCTTT.